The 7 T cell receptor beta chains below all came from one sample that was sequenced in a study of blood T cells in healthy people across ages. Using a J-beta primer mix together with a sample-barcoded 5' primer, a second PCR was run for 7 to 11 cycles. One entry per CDR3 protein, called by TCRdb with MiXCR from the 5' RACE reads. This table holds over 600,000 distinct CDR3 sequences, approximately 21% found once. The sample taken for sequencing was blood. The source is a man in his 70s in good health.

As to this clonotype: Germline and junction disagree at one end, which may indicate a read error. The chain is built from TRBV2 and TRBJ2-5; D call uncertain. There are 12 residues in the CDR3. In germline, CDR1 is SNHLY, CDR2 FYNNEI. This CDR3 reads CAGSRPQETQYF. The CDR3 coding sequence is TGTGCCGGCAGCCGGCCTCAAGAGACCCAGTACTTC.

This clonotype was seen more than once but under ten times. The chain recombines TRBV4-1 with TRBJ2-4; the D is unclear. Trimming pared 1 base from V and 3 bases from J, leaving 7 bases between. The germline V gene encodes CDR1 MGHRA and CDR2 YSYEKL. This CDR3 region has 14 residues. CDR3 sequence reads: CASSQGPNKNIQYF. The DNA for the CDR3 is TGCGCCAGCAGCCAAGGCCCGAACAAAAACATTCAGTACTTC.

The chain combines TRBV5-1 with TRBJ2-1; D may be TRBD1 (6 bases). Between the trimmed V and J ends, which lost 5 bases and 6 bases, there was a span of 15 bases. The CDR3 runs 14 residues. Germline CDR1 is SGHRS and CDR2 is YFSETQ. For the CDR3, the DNA is TGCGCCAGCAGTTGGGGACAACCTACCAATGAGCAGTTCTTC. It codes for CASSWGQPTNEQFF.

V gene TRBV19 combines with J gene TRBJ1-1, with a possible D match to TRBD1 (5 bases). V shed 7 bases and J shed 1 base, with 13 bases lying between them. The germline gives CDR1 LNHDA, CDR2 SQIVND (reference sequence). The CDR3 contains 14 residues. The CDR3 DNA is TGTGCCAGTACCTCCGGGACCCAGAACACTGAAGCTTTCTTT. This gives the protein CASTSGTQNTEAFF.

This clonotype occurred many times. The gene calls are TRBV12-3 or TRBV12-4 and TRBJ2-3, with D uncertain. This CDR3 is built from 13 residues. The ends were cut back, 3 bases at V and 5 bases at J, with 9 bases in the middle. The CDR3: CASSLRSRDTQYF. As DNA, the CDR3 is TGTGCCAGCAGTTTGCGGAGTCGAGATACGCAGTATTTT.

The rearrangement uses TRBV5-1 and TRBJ2-7, with D unresolved. CDR1 is SGHRS, CDR2 YFSETQ, per germline. The CDR3 is made up of 13 amino acids. The germline V and J ends were trimmed by 4 bases and 0 bases, with 8 bases remaining between them. The CDR3 coding sequence is TGCGCCAGCAGCCCAACCCCCTCCTACGAGCAGTACTTC. Its translation is CASSPTPSYEQYF.

The gene calls are TRBV15 and TRBJ2-5; no firm D call. The J call may not be correct, given that the DNA end is closer to TRBJ2-1. CDR1 LNHNV and CDR2 YYDKDF come from the germline V gene (reference sequence). This CDR3 spans 14 amino acids. The CDR3 region is CATSRAASDNEQFF. For the CDR3, the DNA is TGTGCCACCAGCAGAGCCGCGTCCGACAATGAGCAGTTCTTC.